What follows are 28 T cell receptor beta chains derived from one specimen sequenced in a study of blood T cell repertoires in COVID-19. Libraries were prepared by immunoSEQ multiplex PCR; TCRdb keeps only in-frame clonotypes and omits some of them. The top ten hold approximately 4.4% of the sample, which has around 200,000 clones, roughly four fifths seen once. The sequencing sample was made of peripheral blood. The source of these receptors is a man between 45 and 60 years old with active or convalescent COVID-19.

The chain joins TRBV5-4 to TRBJ2-7, with 7 nucleotides matching TRBD1. The V segment lost 4 bases and the J segment 6 bases; nucleotides outside the gene matches: 7. There are 13 residues in the CDR3. Germline V gene data show CDR1 as SGHNT and CDR2 as YYREEE (reference sequence). The chain's CDR3 is CASSRDRAGEQYF. DNA of the CDR3: TGTGCCAGCAGCCGCGACAGGGCTGGCGAGCAGTACTTC.

This chain joins TRBV29-1 and TRBJ1-2, with TRBD1 matching over 9 bases. Germline V CDR1 and CDR2: SQVTM, ANQGSEA. With 3 bases clipped from V and 8 bases from J, the junction kept 7 bases outside the gene matches. This CDR3 region has 13 residues. CDR3: CSVDGTGTRGYTF. The CDR3 DNA follows: TGCAGCGTTGATGGGACAGGGACTAGAGGCTACACCTTC.

This clone was observed a few times. The chain uses TRBV19 and TRBJ1-6, with TRBD1 as a possible D gene (6 bases). Trimming stripped 7 bases from V and 5 bases from J, with 12 bases between. CDR3 length equals 14 residues. CDR1 is LNHDA and CDR2 is SQIVND in the germline V gene (reference sequence). The CDR3 is CASTGQLNNSPLHF. In DNA, the CDR3 is TGTGCCAGTACCGGACAGCTGAATAATTCACCCCTCCACTTT.

The chain carries TRBV6-5 and TRBJ1-1; TRBD1 aligns across 9 bases. The CDR3 loop spans 14 amino acids. Germline V lookup: CDR1 MNHEY, CDR2 SVGAGI. J gave up 6 bases and V 0 bases, and 2 bases lay outside the gene matches. CDR3 sequence (DNA): TGTGCCAGCAGTTACTCGGGACAGGGAGCTGAAGCTTTCTTT. It encodes CASSYSGQGAEAFF.

The CDR3 sequence is CASSPFTGTNYGYTF. CDR3 coding DNA: TGTGCCAGCAGCCCCTTTACGGGGACTAACTATGGCTACACCTTC. The V gene is TRBV7-2, the J gene TRBJ1-2; D unresolved. The CDR3 sequence is 15 residues long. Trimming left V 5 bases short and J 0 bases short, with 13 bases between. Germline assignment: CDR1 SGHTA and CDR2 FQGNSA.

The gene calls are TRBV3-1 (or the pseudogene TRBV3-2) and TRBJ1-2, with 10 nucleotides matching TRBD1. The germline V gene has CDR1 LGHDT and CDR2 YNNKEL (reference sequence). With V trimmed by 2 bases and J by 8 bases, 8 bases remained unmatched. The CDR3 loop spans 15 amino acids. The CDR3 DNA reads as TGTGCCAGCAGCCAACAGACCGGGACAGGGGAAGGCTACACCTTC. This encodes CASSQQTGTGEGYTF.

The gene calls are TRBV4-1 and TRBJ2-3, with 7 bases fitting TRBD1. The CDR3 runs to 16 residues. Germline V CDR1 and CDR2: MGHRA, YSYEKL. J gave up 4 bases and V 3 bases, and 10 bases lay outside the gene matches. DNA of the CDR3: TGCGCCAGCAGCCAGAGCCTAGGGGGCGTTGCAGATACGCAGTATTTT. Protein: CASSQSLGGVADTQYF.

Remarks on this clone: The junction and the germline gene differ at one end; a read error may be behind it. This chain links TRBV3-1 (or the pseudogene TRBV3-2) with TRBJ1-6; D perhaps matches TRBD1 (5 bases). The CDR3 totals 15 residues. CDR1 and CDR2 from the germline V gene are LGHDT and YNNKEL (reference sequence). The DNA of the CDR3 is TGTGCCAGCAGACAAGCAGGGCCCACGAATTCACCCCTCCACTTT. The encoded protein is CASRQAGPTNSPLHF.

The chain employs TRBV27 and TRBJ2-4; possibly TRBD1 for D (5 bases). Germline-derived CDR1 and CDR2 are MNHEY and SMNVEV (reference sequence). This CDR3 has 13 residues. V was clipped by 2 bases and J by 8 bases, with 10 bases between them. CDR3 DNA sequence: TGTGCCAGCAGTTTAAGGAGCAGGGACATTCAGTACTTC. It codes for CASSLRSRDIQYF.

The CDR3 spells CASSLETNYGYTF. For the CDR3, the DNA is TGCGCCAGCAGCTTAGAGACTAACTATGGCTACACCTTC. The chain recombines TRBV5-1 with TRBJ1-2; D remains unclear. Germline V gene data show CDR1 as SGHRS and CDR2 as YFSETQ. The CDR3 has 13 residues. V lost 2 bases, J lost 0 bases, and 5 bases lay in between.

The chain uses TRBV12-3 or TRBV12-4 and TRBJ2-1, with a tentative D call TRBD2 (5 bases). The V gene lost 2 bases and the J gene lost 8 bases, with 7 bases spanning the gap. The CDR3 is 12 residues long. CDR3 sequence reads: CASSLLAHEQFF. The CDR3 nucleotides are TGTGCCAGCAGTTTACTAGCCCATGAGCAGTTCTTC.

The chain uses TRBV18 and TRBJ2-6, with no clear D. Germline V lookup: CDR1 KGHSH, CDR2 LQKENI. CDR3 length: 16 residues. V lost 2 bases, J lost 4 bases, and 12 bases lay in between. The CDR3 DNA sequence: TGTGCCAGCTCACCAACCGGCGGATACGGGGCCAACGTCCTGACTTTC. This encodes CASSPTGGYGANVLTF.

This rearrangement joins TRBV2 to TRBJ2-7; D unclear. Germline-derived CDR1 and CDR2 are SNHLY and FYNNEI. V lost 1 base to trimming and J lost 5 bases, with 15 bases between them. The CDR3 is 15 amino acids. The CDR3 spells CASSEGPLVQDEQYF. In DNA form, the CDR3 reads TGTGCCAGCAGTGAAGGCCCACTGGTCCAGGACGAGCAGTACTTC.

The V gene is TRBV9, the J gene TRBJ2-3; D not resolved. The germline gives CDR1 SGDLS, CDR2 YYNGEE. This CDR3 contains 14 residues. V was shortened by 0 bases and J by 2 bases, with 7 bases between the two germline ends. CDR3 nucleotide sequence: TGTGCCAGCAGCGTAGATCAGGTCACAGATACGCAGTATTTT. It encodes CASSVDQVTDTQYF.

The chain links TRBV7-9 to TRBJ2-6; D perhaps matches TRBD1 (6 bases). Germline V gene data show CDR1 as SEHNR and CDR2 as FQNEAQ (reference sequence). Trimming took 1 base from V and 3 from J, leaving 10 bases between them. The CDR3 sequence is 16 residues long. CDR3 sequence reads: CASSLGGGDGANVLTF. DNA of the CDR3: TGTGCCAGCAGCTTAGGAGGGGGTGATGGGGCCAACGTCCTGACTTTC.

This rearrangement joins TRBV7-8 to TRBJ2-1; the match to TRBD2 covers 9 bases. J was trimmed by 7 bases and V by 3 bases; bases with no gene match: 13. This CDR3 contains 17 residues. Germline V CDR1 and CDR2: SGHVS, FQNEAQ. The CDR3 nucleotides are TGTGCCAGCAGCTTCATGAGTACCGGCGGGGGGGGAAATGAGCAGTTCTTC. Translating it yields CASSFMSTGGGGNEQFF.

This clone was seen a few times. The rearrangement joins TRBV27 to TRBJ1-5; D ambiguous. V lost 5 bases and J lost 3, with 17 bases in between. There are 16 residues in the CDR3. The V gene's germline CDR1 is MNHEY and CDR2 SMNVEV (reference sequence). The CDR3 spells CASSTRRGGNNQPQHF. In nucleotides, the CDR3 is TGTGCCAGCAGTACACGACGAGGAGGTAACAATCAGCCCCAGCATTTT.

The chain uses TRBV5-4 and TRBJ1-2; 9 nucleotides line up with TRBD1. V lost 2 bases and J lost 8; bases outside the gene matches: 4. Germline V gene lookup returns CDR1 SGHNT and CDR2 YYREEE (reference sequence). The CDR3 extends over 13 amino acids. The DNA of the CDR3 is TGTGCCAGCAGCTTTACAGGGGGCCAGGGCTACACCTTC. Its protein is CASSFTGGQGYTF.

The chain employs TRBV19 and TRBJ1-2, with TRBD1 matching 7 bases. CDR1 and CDR2 from the germline V gene are LNHDA and SQIVND (reference sequence). V shed 6 bases and J 7 bases; nucleotides not matched to a gene: 8. This CDR3 has 13 residues. CDR3 nucleotides: TGTGCCAGTAGCCCCGACAGGGAAGGTGGCTACACCTTC. It encodes CASSPDREGGYTF.

V gene TRBV6-5 combines with J gene TRBJ2-3; TRBD2 is a possible D gene (6 bases). Germline CDR1 MNHEY, CDR2 SVGAGI. V gave up 8 bases and J gave up 10 bases, with 25 bases separating them. This CDR3 has 15 amino acids. CDR3 nucleotide sequence: TGTGCCAGCCTAGGTCGCGGGGATCCCGCCCCAGCGCAGTATTTT. Its translation is CASLGRGDPAPAQYF.

This chain links TRBV2 with TRBJ1-1; the D is unclear. Germline-derived CDR1 and CDR2 are SNHLY and FYNNEI. CDR3 size: 14 residues. V was clipped by 7 bases and J by 1 base, with 13 bases between them. The CDR3 spells CASKVTQRNTEAFF. The CDR3, as DNA: TGTGCCAGCAAGGTTACACAGAGGAACACTGAAGCTTTCTTT.

The chain is built from TRBV14 and TRBJ1-1; D is possibly TRBD1 (6 bases). From germline, CDR1 is SGHDN and CDR2 FVKESK. V lost 1 base and J lost 4, with 16 bases in between. This CDR3 has 16 amino acids. The CDR3 DNA reads TGTGCCAGCAGCCAAGTGGCAGGGGCGCAGGGCACTGAAGCTTTCTTT. It codes for CASSQVAGAQGTEAFF. The whole variable domain, filled in from reference TRBV14 and TRBJ1-1, reads EAGVTQFPSHSVIEKGQTVTLRCDPISGHDNLYWYRRVMGKEIKFLLHFVKESKQDESGMPNNRFLAERTGGTYSTLKVQPAELEDSGVYFCASSQVAGAQGTEAFFGQGTRLTVV.

CDR3 DNA sequence: TGTGCCATCCCGAGGGTGGGGAGGGGAGAAGAGACCCAGTACTTC. Translated, it gives CAIPRVGRGEETQYF. V gene TRBV10-3 combines with J gene TRBJ2-5; 7 bases are a match to TRBD2. Germline CDR1 and CDR2: ENHRY and SYGVKD. With V trimmed by 8 bases and J by 3 bases, 12 bases remained unmatched. This CDR3 spans 15 amino acids.

The chain uses TRBV2 and TRBJ2-2; no reliable D call. Per germline, CDR1 SNHLY and CDR2 FYNNEI. The length of the CDR3 is 16 residues. Trimming shortened V by 1 base and J by 10 bases, and 19 bases separated the two germline ends. The CDR3 sequence is CASSEGHSSAPKELFF. The CDR3 DNA reads TGTGCCAGCAGTGAAGGGCACTCCAGCGCCCCAAAGGAGCTGTTTTTT.

In nucleotides, the CDR3 is TGTGCCAGCAGCCCCACAGGGGCGCAGAACACCGGGGAGCTGTTTTTT. It yields the protein CASSPTGAQNTGELFF. J is TRBJ2-2 and V is TRBV9; TRBD1 matches 7 bases. The CDR3 extends over 16 amino acids. Germline V lookup: CDR1 SGDLS, CDR2 YYNGEE. V was pared by 4 bases and J by 1 base, with 7 bases of the junction left unmatched. Variable domain in full (rest from reference TRBV9 and TRBJ2-2): DSGVTQTPKHLITATGQRVTLRCSPRSGDLSVYWYQQSLDQGLQFLIQYYNGEERAKGNILERFSAQQFPDLHSELNLSSLELGDSALYFCASSPTGAQNTGELFFGEGSRLTVL.

The V gene is TRBV10-3, the J gene TRBJ1-1; no clear D. Per the germline V gene, CDR1 is ENHRY and CDR2 is SYGVKD. This CDR3 has 15 amino acids. V gave up 7 bases and J gave up 10 bases, with 25 bases separating them. The CDR3 is CAITLLGGLSSGAFF. The CDR3 DNA reads TGTGCCATCACCCTCCTGGGAGGTTTGAGCTCAGGAGCTTTCTTT.

The chain employs TRBV7-2 and TRBJ2-3, with D maybe TRBD2 (7 bases). This CDR3 is built from 17 residues. V dropped 2 bases and J dropped 4 bases, with 19 bases sitting between them. Germline V gene data show CDR1 as SGHTA and CDR2 as FQGNSA. The DNA of the CDR3 is TGTGCCAGCAGCTTAACACAAGGGGGGGGGCGCCCAGATACGCAGTATTTT. It yields the protein CASSLTQGGGRPDTQYF.

This clone has just one count. This chain uses TRBV3-1 (or the pseudogene TRBV3-2) with TRBJ1-3; maybe TRBD1 (6 bases). V lost 6 bases and J lost 7, with 10 bases in between. Germline CDR1 reads LGHDT; CDR2 reads YNNKEL (reference sequence). The CDR3 runs to 12 residues. For the CDR3, the DNA is TGTGCCAGCAGGGCTACAGGGAACACCATATATTTT. Its translation: CASRATGNTIYF.